The 28 T cell receptor beta chains in this list originate from one sample, sequenced in a study of blood T cell repertoires in COVID-19. The repertoire was sequenced with immunoSEQ multiplex PCR; TCRdb's copy has only in-frame clones and lacks some. The data show some 190,000 clones, with about 88% seen just once and approximately 3% held by the top ten. Sequencing used PBMCs or T cells enriched from blood (not recorded which). Receptor source: a woman in her twenties or thirties who had recovered from COVID-19.

The chain recombines TRBV7-8 with TRBJ2-5; 8 positions agree with TRBD2. CDR3 length: 15 amino acids. Looked up from germline, CDR1 is SGHVS and CDR2 is FQNEAQ. V dropped 5 bases and J dropped 3; count of bases not matched to a gene: 8. The CDR3: CASSVPTSVKETQYF. The CDR3 nucleotides read TGTGCCAGCAGCGTCCCGACTAGCGTTAAAGAGACCCAGTACTTC.

The rearrangement uses TRBV5-1 and TRBJ2-5, with 10 bases that match TRBD2. Trimming removed 1 base from V and 5 bases from J; junction bases left unmatched: 8. From germline, CDR1 is SGHRS and CDR2 YFSETQ. The CDR3 is 16 amino acids. CDR3 nucleotides: TGCGCCAGCAGCTTGCCCCAGCGGGGGGGCCGGGAGACCCAGTACTTC. Its translation: CASSLPQRGGRETQYF.

This clone showed up just once. The genes are TRBV19 and TRBJ1-1, with D unclear. This CDR3 has 11 residues. V dropped 9 bases and J dropped 2 bases, with 7 bases sitting between them. Germline assignment: CDR1 LNHDA and CDR2 SQIVND (reference sequence). The CDR3 coding sequence is TGTGCCAGCGGGTTAAACACTGAAGCTTTCTTT. Its translation is CASGLNTEAFF.

CDR3 sequence: CASSGDGTWGSNSPLHF. In nucleotides, the CDR3 is TGTGCCAGCAGTGGAGACGGGACATGGGGTTCAAATTCACCCCTCCACTTT. This chain uses TRBV6-1 with TRBJ1-6; tentative D call: TRBD1 (6 bases). V was pared by 4 bases and J by 7 bases, with 20 bases between. The CDR3 is made up of 17 amino acids. Germline CDR1 reads MNHNS; CDR2 reads SASEGT.

This sequence joins TRBV29-1 and TRBJ2-7, with 9 bases aligning to TRBD1. Germline V gene lookup returns CDR1 SQVTM and CDR2 ANQGSEA. Germline trimming cut 2 bases from V and 8 bases from J; bases unmatched to any gene: 10. The CDR3 is 14 residues long. The CDR3 sequence is CSVETRTGAYQQYF. The CDR3 bases are TGCAGCGTTGAAACCCGGACAGGGGCCTATCAGCAGTACTTC.

The rearrangement joins TRBV28 to TRBJ2-5; 11 nucleotides align to TRBD2. The V segment lost 11 bases and the J segment 4 bases; nucleotides outside the gene matches: 3. The CDR3 runs 12 residues. Germline V lookup: CDR1 MDHEN, CDR2 SYDVKM. The CDR3 region is CAAGLAGETQYF. In DNA, the CDR3 is TGTGCCGCAGGACTAGCGGGAGAGACCCAGTACTTC.

The rearrangement joins TRBV3-1 (or the pseudogene TRBV3-2) to TRBJ2-4, with a weak D call TRBD2 (5 bases). Trimming shortened V by 0 bases and J by 8 bases, and 14 bases separated the two germline ends. This CDR3 spans 15 amino acids. Germline V gene sequence: CDR1 LGHDT, CDR2 YNNKEL (reference sequence). DNA for the CDR3: TGTGCCAGCAGCCAAGATGTTCGGGGTTGGGACATTCAGTACTTC. Translated, it gives CASSQDVRGWDIQYF.

This chain connects TRBV11-2 to TRBJ2-1, with a tentative D call TRBD1 (5 bases). Germline lookup yields CDR1 SGHAT and CDR2 FQNNGV. V was pared by 1 base and J by 6 bases, with 13 bases between. This CDR3 region has 15 residues. CDR3 sequence reads: CASSLVQGSFNEQFF. As DNA, the CDR3 is TGTGCCAGCAGCTTAGTGCAGGGCAGTTTCAATGAGCAGTTCTTC. Combining the CDR3 with reference TRBV11-2 and TRBJ2-1 gives the whole variable domain EAGVAQSPRYKIIEKRQSVAFWCNPISGHATLYWYQQILGQGPKLLIQFQNNGVVDDSQLPKDRFSAERLKGVDSTLKIQPAKLEDSAVYLCASSLVQGSFNEQFFGPGTRLTVL.

In this sample, this clone turned up once. V gene TRBV27 combines with J gene TRBJ1-2; 8 nucleotides line up with TRBD1. The CDR3 runs to 17 residues. The ends lost 5 bases at V and 1 base at J; junction bases unmatched: 12. The V gene's germline CDR1 is MNHEY and CDR2 SMNVEV (reference sequence). This CDR3 reads CASSPDGRGPLNYGYTF. CDR3 bases: TGTGCCAGCAGTCCCGACGGCAGGGGGCCACTTAACTATGGCTACACCTTC.

CDR3 DNA sequence: TGTGCCAGCAGACCACGACCGGGGACAGGGGGTTCTAACGAGCAGTACGTC. The encoded protein is CASRPRPGTGGSNEQYV. The genes are TRBV11-2 and TRBJ2-7; 11 nucleotides match TRBD1. Trimming removed 6 bases from V and 5 bases from J; junction bases left unmatched: 15. Germline CDR1 reads SGHAT; CDR2 reads FQNNGV. There are 17 residues in the CDR3.

With respect to this clone: The junction differs from germline at one of its ends, possibly a read error. The chain is built from TRBV12-3 or TRBV12-4 and TRBJ1-2; TRBD1 might be the D (6 bases). The CDR3 is 13 amino acids. CDR3 DNA sequence: TGTGCCAGCAGCTTAGGACAGCTATATGGCTACACCTTC. The encoded protein is CASSLGQLYGYTF.

This rearrangement joins TRBV25-1 to TRBJ1-2; the D is unclear. This CDR3 spans 13 amino acids. Germline CDR1 reads MGHDK; CDR2 reads SYGVNS. The V and J ends lost 5 bases and 8 bases respectively, with 15 bases between them. CDR3 DNA: TGTGCCAGCAGTAGCCCTCTATTCGGGGGCTACACCTTC. Translation gives CASSSPLFGGYTF.

The chain's CDR3 is CASSSSGGLNSSYEQYV. The CDR3 DNA follows: TGTGCCAGCAGTTCTAGCGGGGGCCTCAATAGCTCCTACGAGCAGTACGTC. The chain links TRBV2 to TRBJ2-7; 10 positions match TRBD2. Germline-derived CDR1 and CDR2 are SNHLY and FYNNEI. The CDR3 spans 17 residues. The V gene end was trimmed by 5 bases and the J gene end by 0 bases; junction bases not matched to a gene: 10.

The chain combines TRBV6-5 with TRBJ2-1; 8 bases align to TRBD2. J was trimmed by 4 bases and V by 8 bases; bases with no gene match: 7. CDR3 length: 14 residues. The germline gives CDR1 MNHEY, CDR2 SVGAGI. CDR3 sequence reads: CASSGTSAYNEQFF. CDR3 nucleotide sequence: TGTGCCAGCTCGGGGACTAGTGCTTACAATGAGCAGTTCTTC.

This chain joins TRBV9 and TRBJ2-5; 7 bases line up with TRBD1. Germline V gene lookup returns CDR1 SGDLS and CDR2 YYNGEE. The CDR3 length is 15 residues. V dropped 0 bases and J dropped 3; count of bases not matched to a gene: 5. In DNA, the CDR3 is TGTGCCAGCAGCGTAGTGGGGACAGATGAAGAGACCCAGTACTTC. It translates to CASSVVGTDEETQYF. Using reference TRBV9 and TRBJ2-5 for the parts outside the CDR3, the full variable domain is DSGVTQTPKHLITATGQRVTLRCSPRSGDLSVYWYQQSLDQGLQFLIQYYNGEERAKGNILERFSAQQFPDLHSELNLSSLELGDSALYFCASSVVGTDEETQYFGPGTRLLVL.

The chain is built from TRBV9 and TRBJ2-5, with 9 bases lining up with TRBD2. This CDR3 has 14 amino acids. Germline V gene sequence: CDR1 SGDLS, CDR2 YYNGEE. V dropped 3 bases and J dropped 5; count of bases not matched to a gene: 5. In DNA form, the CDR3 reads TGTGCCAGCAGCGACCGACTAGCGGCTGAGACCCAGTACTTC. Its translation is CASSDRLAAETQYF.

This chain links TRBV4-2 with TRBJ1-1, with D possibly being TRBD1 (5 bases). Trimming stripped 1 base from V and 5 bases from J, with 8 bases between. This CDR3 comprises 13 residues. Germline CDR1 is LGHNA and CDR2 is YNFKEQ. Here the CDR3 DNA reads TGTGCCAGCAGCCAAGTTCGGGGGACTGAAGCTTTCTTT. Amino acids: CASSQVRGTEAFF.

V and J are TRBV15 and TRBJ2-7; 8 nucleotides line up with TRBD1. The CDR3 has 18 amino acids. Trimming took 0 bases from V and 2 from J; bases not matched to a gene: 12. The germline V gene has CDR1 LNHNV and CDR2 YYDKDF (reference sequence). The CDR3 DNA is TGTGCCACCAGCAGAGATATCGGTGCAGGGGGCTCTCCCTACGAGCAGTACTTC. It specifies CATSRDIGAGGSPYEQYF.

This rearrangement joins TRBV27 to TRBJ1-5; 9 bases map to TRBD1. The V gene's germline CDR1 is MNHEY and CDR2 SMNVEV (reference sequence). Trimming at V came to 5 bases and at J to 7 bases, leaving 9 bases not matched to a gene. This CDR3 region has 15 residues. The CDR3 sequence: CASSGLTGGGQPQHF. The CDR3 bases are TGTGCCAGCAGTGGACTGACAGGGGGGGGGCAGCCCCAGCATTTT.

The chain couples TRBV2 to TRBJ1-2; 7 bases align to TRBD1. Germline V lookup: CDR1 SNHLY, CDR2 FYNNEI. There are 14 residues in the CDR3. The V segment lost 6 bases and the J segment 6 bases; nucleotides outside the gene matches: 10. Here the CDR3 reads CASSQTGKGDGYTF. The CDR3 nucleotides are TGTGCCAGCAGCCAGACAGGGAAGGGCGATGGCTACACCTTC. Using reference TRBV2 and TRBJ1-2 for the parts outside the CDR3, the full variable domain is EPEVTQTPSHQVTQMGQEVILRCVPISNHLYFYWYRQILGQKVEFLVSFYNNEISEKSEIFDDQFSVERPDGSNFTLKIRSTKLEDSAMYFCASSQTGKGDGYTFGSGTRLTVV.

The V and J genes are TRBV3-1 (or the pseudogene TRBV3-2) and TRBJ1-6; maybe TRBD1 (6 bases). Germline V gene sequence: CDR1 LGHDT, CDR2 YNNKEL (reference sequence). The CDR3 has 15 residues. The V end was cut by 2 bases, the J end by 6 bases, with 11 bases between. The CDR3 bases are TGTGCCAGCAGCCAACAGGGGAGTGGTAATTCACCCCTCCACTTT. Its translation is CASSQQGSGNSPLHF.

The chain recombines TRBV18 with TRBJ1-3, with D possibly being TRBD1 (6 bases). The ends were cut back, 9 bases at V and 0 bases at J, with 12 bases in the middle. The CDR3 covers 14 residues. Germline CDR1 KGHSH, CDR2 LQKENI. CDR3 nucleotide sequence: TGTGCCAGTCGACAGGAGAGCTCTGGAAACACCATATATTTT. Translation gives CASRQESSGNTIYF. The variable domain in full, with the rest retrieved from reference TRBV18 and TRBJ1-3, is NAGVMQNPRHLVRRRGQEARLRCSPMKGHSHVYWYRQLPEEGLKFMVYLQKENIIDESGMPKERFSAEFPKEGPSILRIQQVVRGDSAAYFCASRQESSGNTIYFGEGSWLTVV.

The sample holds a few counts of this clone. The chain couples TRBV2 to TRBJ2-7, with 7 bases that match TRBD1. The CDR3 sequence is 13 residues long. V dropped 6 bases and J dropped 0; count of bases not matched to a gene: 2. From germline, CDR1 is SNHLY and CDR2 FYNNEI. In DNA form, the CDR3 reads TGTGCCAGCAGAAGGGACAGCTCCTACGAGCAGTACTTC. Its translation is CASRRDSSYEQYF.

The chain combines TRBV5-1 with TRBJ2-7, with a possible D match to TRBD1 (6 bases). Trimming stripped 4 bases from V and 3 bases from J, with 17 bases between. CDR1 SGHRS and CDR2 YFSETQ come from the germline V gene. The CDR3 length is 15 residues. Written as DNA, the CDR3 is TGCGCCAGCAGCACCGCGGGTACAGGGAGCTACGAGCAGTACTTC. Protein product: CASSTAGTGSYEQYF.

The CDR3 DNA reads as TGTGCCAGTAGTATAGATCCCCAAAATCAGCCCCAGCATTTT. The encoded protein is CASSIDPQNQPQHF. The chain is built from TRBV19 and TRBJ1-5; D is ambiguous. CDR3 length: 14 amino acids. Germline V gene lookup returns CDR1 LNHDA and CDR2 SQIVND (reference sequence). Trimming took off 0 bases at V and 4 bases at J, with 7 bases between the two ends.

This clone was counted a few times. This chain links TRBV10-2 with TRBJ2-1; TRBD1 matches 10 bases. Per the germline V gene, CDR1 is WSHSY and CDR2 is SAAADI. V was pared by 7 bases and J by 10 bases, with 10 bases of the junction left unmatched. This CDR3 comprises 14 residues. CDR3 in DNA: TGCGCCAGCAACCCGCCGGGGACAGGGGACGAGCAGTTCTTC. This gives the protein CASNPPGTGDEQFF.

This chain links TRBV7-9 with TRBJ1-1; D is undetermined. CDR1 and CDR2 from the germline V gene are SEHNR and FQNEAQ (reference sequence). Trimming removed 1 base at V and 5 bases at J, with 14 bases between. The length of the CDR3 is 15 residues. The CDR3 coding sequence is TGTGCCAGCAGCTTAGAAGGGTACCCGGGGACTGAAGCTTTCTTT. Amino acid sequence: CASSLEGYPGTEAFF.

The rearrangement uses TRBV18 and TRBJ1-6; the match to TRBD1 covers 7 bases. The CDR3 consists of 15 residues. The trim removed 2 bases at V and 10 bases at J, leaving 8 bases unmatched. CDR1 is KGHSH and CDR2 is LQKENI in the germline V gene. CDR3: CASSPRQGGGSPLHF. The CDR3 DNA follows: TGTGCCAGCTCACCAAGACAGGGAGGAGGGTCACCCCTCCACTTT.